This section outlines one T cell receptor beta chain sequence together with its context. Its antigen is as yet unknown. The data stem from a study of OX40 agonist ivuxolimab in advanced cancers. For the study at large: Aged about 20 to 85 with a mean of approximately 60 years, they were around 79% male. Prior anti-PD-1, anti-PD-L1 or anti-CTLA-4 therapy was allowed; less than 45% had some. Study-wide findings and caveats: Expanded clones were, on average, more numerous among CD8+ T cells than CD4+. Doses of 0.1 to 3.0 mg/kg were accompanied by clonal expansion of CD4+ and CD8+ blood T cells by week 6.

Libraries were prepared by immunoSEQ multiplex PCR; TCRdb keeps only in-frame clonotypes and omits some of them. The sample yields tens of thousands of clones, 92% seen once. CDR3 length: 14 amino acids. With 11 bases removed from V and 11 bases from J, the gap between germline ends came to 27 bases. Germline CDR1 ENHRY, CDR2 SYGVKD. The rearrangement links TRBV10-3 to TRBJ1-1; the D is unclear. The sample here was CD4+ or CD8+ T cells sorted from blood, taken in a trial of the OX40 agonist ivuxolimab. The sequence was obtained from an adult with an advanced solid tumor such as melanoma, head and neck, liver or kidney cancer. As DNA, the CDR3 is TGTGCCGTCCACAGTGGCCAAGGGTTCGTAAGGGCTTTCTTT. Protein sequence: CAVHSGQGFVRAFF.